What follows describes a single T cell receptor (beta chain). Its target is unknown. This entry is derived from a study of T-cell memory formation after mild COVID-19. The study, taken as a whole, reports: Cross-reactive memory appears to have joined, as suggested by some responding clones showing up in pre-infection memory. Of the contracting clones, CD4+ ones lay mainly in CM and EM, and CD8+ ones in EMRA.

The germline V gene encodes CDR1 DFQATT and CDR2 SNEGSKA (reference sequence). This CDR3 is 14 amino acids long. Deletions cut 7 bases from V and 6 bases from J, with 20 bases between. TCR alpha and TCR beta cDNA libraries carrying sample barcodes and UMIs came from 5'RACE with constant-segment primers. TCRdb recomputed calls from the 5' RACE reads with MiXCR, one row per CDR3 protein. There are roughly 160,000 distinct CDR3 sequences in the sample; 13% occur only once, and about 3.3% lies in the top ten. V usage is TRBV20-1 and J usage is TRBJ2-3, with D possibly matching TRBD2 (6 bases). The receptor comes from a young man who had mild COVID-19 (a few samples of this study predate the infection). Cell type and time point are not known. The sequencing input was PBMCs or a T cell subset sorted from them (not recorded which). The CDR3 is CSVRVDLAPDTQYF. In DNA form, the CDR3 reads TGCAGTGTCAGAGTGGACCTAGCGCCCGATACGCAGTATTTT.